This TCR beta chain was captured by sequencing in a study of human T cells and chemical hapten exposure (TCRdb year 2021). Broadly, across the study: For sensitization, 2% DPC in acetone was applied to a roughly 2 cm by roughly 2 cm area of upper inner arm skin. Nearly 30 alopecia patients gave blood for TCR sequencing at one to four time points (pre-sensitization, 2, 6 and 24 weeks). The mostly female patient cohort included alopecia areata with under or over 50% scalp involvement, alopecia totalis and alopecia universalis. Patch tests used Finn chambers with 0.01% DPC on the upper back, scored after 6 days by International Contact Dermatitis Research Group standards. In alopecia patients, the study followed how the peripheral blood TCR repertoire changed in vivo over primary and secondary sensitization to diphenylcyclopropenone (DPC), a hapten. Patient blood was sampled pre-sensitization (week 0) and at 2, 6 and about 24 weeks after DPC sensitization. Weekly therapeutic DPC doses were additionally applied to the scalp of patients throughout the roughly 23-week study period. Libraries were combined into a pool for sequencing, and differences in TCR yield between samples came mainly from small differences in library volumes within the pool.

The library relied on RACE. Data came from a NextSeq 500. During library preparation, unique molecular identifiers were attached to individual cDNA molecules so that TCRs could be counted quantitatively and reproducibly. Each blood RNA sample was used to sequence both TCR alpha and TCR beta chains. The authors' pipeline ran thus. A median of roughly 100,000 TCRs per sample was observed, with a range of roughly 20,000 to 700,000. V, J and CDR3 annotation of the TCR reads was carried out using the Decombinator software suite. For the PS versus PT1 abundance plots, all samples were subsampled to the same number of TCRs (28,000). Expanded TCRs were defined as absent before sensitization and observed at least eight times at the 2-week time point. TCRdb cleaned the public reads at Q25 with fastp, built clones with MiXCR and kept in-frame beta chains. For every CDR3 protein sequence, its rows merge into one entry that carries the most common genes and DNA. These V and J calls rely on TCRdb rather than the paper's analysis. The sample table shows under 300,000 distinct CDR3 sequences, and about 9.4% are seen once. The ten top clones hold over 2% of the sample.

Broader findings and caveats from the paper: Patch test score was positively correlated with the number of PT1 expanded TCRs, with significance at thresholds 8, 16 and 32 but not at 4. Significantly more large CDR3 similarity clusters were formed by expanded TCRs than by pre-sensitization or healthy control sets, consistent with antigen-driven responses. Repeated subsampling changed both the strength of the expansion versus patch-test correlation and the threshold at which the correlation became significant. Because every patient had alopecia, a presumed autoimmune disease, the patients' immune response might differ from that of healthy individuals. No change with DPC sensitization was found in the number of TCRs above 1 in 1000 frequency, and no evidence of global repertoire structure alterations was found.

This clonotype was observed a few times. Its target antigen remains unknown. No base-level quality is on record; no much larger clone is a single base apart. Read against the paper, the sample's time point label means: pre-sensitization, week 0. The treatment or condition label, read with the paper, signifies: therapeutic diphenylcyclopropenone sensitization with weekly scalp DPC. At each patch-test visit, blood was drawn before the patch test was applied. Patients were eligible if aged 18 to 70, diagnosed with alopecia and judged suitable for DPC therapy, and pregnant patients were excluded. Unfractionated whole blood was collected in Tempus Blood RNA tubes, and total RNA was extracted from that blood. The specimen was whole blood, collected in connection with sensitization to the hapten diphenylcyclopropenone (DPC). This TCR was sampled from a woman in her thirties or forties with alopecia areata. Some clones in this sample may be carry-over from other donors' samples.

The DNA is TGTGCCAGCAGAAGACTAACCGGGGAGCTGTTTTTT. Its coded protein is CASRRLTGELFF. The chain uses TRBV7-9 and TRBJ2-2; the D gene is perhaps TRBD2, on 5 matching bases. Spanning cysteine to phenylalanine, the CDR3 consists of 12 amino acids. Only the CDR3 portion is preserved as DNA: 36 bases, with reading frame beginning at the first base. V loses 6 bases of germline sequence and J loses 5 bases, and the interval between the two ends is 7 bases. Looking up the germline V gene (reference sequence) yields CDR1 SEHNR and CDR2 FQNEAQ. When the CDR3 is completed using the reference TRBV7-9 and TRBJ2-2 genes on either side, the full variable domain is DTGVSQNPRHKITKRGQNVTFRCDPISEHNRLYWYRQTLGQGPEFLTYFQNEAQLEKSRLLSDRFSAERPKGSFSTLEIQRTEQGDSAMYLCASRRLTGELFFGEGSRLTVL.